Each of the 11 T cell receptor beta chains below was sequenced from the same sample in a study of radiotherapy plus CTLA-4 blockade in lung cancer. TCRdb keeps only in-frame clones here, not all; method: immunoSEQ multiplex PCR. The repertoire includes 90,000 to 150,000 clones, about four fifths of them detected once, and approximately 5% sits in the top ten. Sequencing used peripheral blood, obtained from a patient treated with radiotherapy plus ipilimumab. Receptors were obtained from a human donor with non-small cell lung cancer who had a partial response to radiotherapy plus ipilimumab.

CDR3 nucleotide sequence: TGTGCCAGCAGGGCTAAGCGGGAGGGGAGTAATGAGCAGTTCTTC. Translated, it gives CASRAKREGSNEQFF. This sequence joins TRBV2 and TRBJ2-1; 10 bases match TRBD2. CDR1 is SNHLY and CDR2 is FYNNEI in the germline V gene. This CDR3 spans 15 amino acids. V trimming: 6 bases; J trimming: 7 bases; junction bases outside the gene matches: 9.

This clone was recorded once. This rearrangement joins TRBV2 to TRBJ1-6, with D tentatively TRBD1 (6 bases). Trimming left V 8 bases short and J 10 bases short, with 12 bases between. CDR3 size: 12 residues. Per the germline V gene, CDR1 is SNHLY and CDR2 is FYNNEI. The CDR3 protein is CASAGTISPLHF. As DNA, the CDR3 is TGTGCCAGCGCCGGGACAATCTCACCCCTCCACTTT.

This chain connects TRBV5-4 to TRBJ1-2, with 7 bases matching TRBD1. The junction had 7 bases not matched to a gene; V was cut back by 6 bases and J by 2 bases. The CDR3 contains 14 residues. Germline V gives CDR1 SGHNT, CDR2 YYREEE (reference sequence). CDR3: CASNIQGTNYGYTF. The CDR3 DNA sequence: TGTGCCAGCAACATACAGGGGACGAACTATGGCTACACCTTC.

As to this clone: The sample holds other DNA sequences that translate to the same CDR3. The rearrangement joins TRBV28 to TRBJ2-1; TRBD2 agrees at 8 bases. This CDR3 region has 15 residues. Germline CDR1 and CDR2: MDHEN and SYDVKM. The ends lost 3 bases at V and 0 bases at J; junction bases unmatched: 1. The CDR3 DNA sequence: TGTGCCAGCAGTTTGGCGGGGGGCTCCTACAATGAGCAGTTCTTC. Translation gives CASSLAGGSYNEQFF. The full variable domain, its missing parts supplied by reference TRBV28 and TRBJ2-1, is DVKVTQSSRYLVKRTGEKVFLECVQDMDHENMFWYRQDPGLGLRLIYFSYDVKMKEKGDIPEGYSVSREKKERFSLILESASTNQTSMYLCASSLAGGSYNEQFFGPGTRLTVL.

The chain has TRBV28 and TRBJ1-1, with D perhaps TRBD1 (6 bases). V was pared by 7 bases and J by 1 base, with 19 bases between. This CDR3 spans 16 amino acids. Germline values: CDR1 MDHEN, CDR2 SYDVKM. CDR3 in amino acids: CASKPRGGLGNTEAFF. CDR3 coding DNA: TGTGCCAGCAAGCCCCGCGGGGGCTTAGGGAACACTGAAGCTTTCTTT.

This chain links TRBV6-1 with TRBJ1-3, with a weak D call TRBD1 (5 bases). The length of the CDR3 is 15 residues. V was trimmed by 0 bases and J by 4 bases, leaving 10 bases between them. From germline, CDR1 is MNHNS and CDR2 SASEGT. The CDR3 here is CASSEAAGMGNTIYF. CDR3 DNA: TGTGCCAGCAGTGAAGCGGCAGGGATGGGAAACACCATATATTTT.

This rearrangement joins TRBV18 to TRBJ1-1; D is perhaps TRBD1 (6 bases). Germline CDR1 KGHSH, CDR2 LQKENI. CDR3 length equals 17 residues. Trimming took off 6 bases at V and 3 bases at J, with 23 bases between the two ends. The CDR3 reads CASSLRTAGGFDTEAFF. CDR3 DNA: TGTGCCAGCTCTCTCAGAACCGCGGGGGGCTTCGACACTGAAGCTTTCTTT.

This clone was counted once. V gene TRBV11-2 combines with J gene TRBJ1-1; the match to TRBD1 covers 11 bases. CDR1 and CDR2 from the germline V gene are SGHAT and FQNNGV. There are 13 residues in the CDR3. With 5 bases clipped from V and 6 bases from J, the junction kept 2 bases outside the gene matches. For the CDR3, the DNA is TGTGCCAGCAGCCGGGACAGGGGGTCTGAAGCTTTCTTT. Translation: CASSRDRGSEAFF.

The gene calls are TRBV7-3 and TRBJ1-1, with TRBD1 identical over 7 bases. CDR1 SGHTA and CDR2 FQGTGA come from the germline V gene. This CDR3 has 13 amino acids. Trimming removed 5 bases from V and 5 bases from J; junction bases left unmatched: 5. The CDR3 region is CASSTQQGTEAFF. DNA for the CDR3: TGTGCCAGCAGCACCCAACAGGGGACTGAAGCTTTCTTT.

The V and J genes are TRBV21-1 and TRBJ1-4; the table's D call of TRBD1 was not tested on the DNA. TRBV21-1 constitutes a pseudogene. The CDR3 length is 20 residues. The CDR3 DNA is TGTGCCAGCAGCAAAGCGTGCCAATACGACAGGGAGGTGCCCAATGAAAAACTGTTTTTT. It codes for CASSKACQYDREVPNEKLFF.

The table lists this clone with a few counts. This chain connects TRBV10-3 to TRBJ1-4; the match to TRBD1 covers 7 bases. J gave up 7 bases and V 3 bases, and 8 bases lay outside the gene matches. CDR3 size: 15 residues. In germline, CDR1 is ENHRY, CDR2 SYGVKD. CDR3 in amino acids: CAISERGLGGEKLFF. DNA for the CDR3: TGTGCCATCAGTGAAAGGGGGCTCGGAGGTGAAAAACTGTTTTTT.